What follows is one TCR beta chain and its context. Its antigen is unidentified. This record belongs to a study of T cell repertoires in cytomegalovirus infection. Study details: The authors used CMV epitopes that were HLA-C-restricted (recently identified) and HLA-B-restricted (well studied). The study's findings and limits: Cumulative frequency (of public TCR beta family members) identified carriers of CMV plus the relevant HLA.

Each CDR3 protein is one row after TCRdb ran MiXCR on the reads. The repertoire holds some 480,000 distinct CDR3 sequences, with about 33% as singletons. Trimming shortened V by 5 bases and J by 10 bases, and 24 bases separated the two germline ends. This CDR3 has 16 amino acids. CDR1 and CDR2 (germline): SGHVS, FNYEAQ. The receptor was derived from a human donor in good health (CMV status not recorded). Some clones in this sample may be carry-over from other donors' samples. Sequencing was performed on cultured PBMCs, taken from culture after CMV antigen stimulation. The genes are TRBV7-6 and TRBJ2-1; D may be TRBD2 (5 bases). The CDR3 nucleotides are TGTGCCAGCAGCCTAATACAGCTCTTGGAGGATCGGGAGCAGTTCTTC. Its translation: CASSLIQLLEDREQFF.